This TCR beta chain was found in a study of T-cell memory formation after mild COVID-19. Study results and limitations: Contracting CD8+ clones were enriched in EMRA, CD4+ mainly in CM and EM. A second wave expanding day 15 to 37 was CD4+-biased; contracting clones were balanced. Certain responding clones were present in pre-infection memory, suggesting participation of cross-reactive memory.

In the case of this clonotype: Its antigen is as yet unknown.

In TCRdb, the 5' RACE reads were re-called with MiXCR into one record per CDR3 protein. The data show 300,000 to 350,000 distinct CDR3 sequences, roughly an eighth seen once. This TCR came from a man younger than 35 who had mild COVID-19 (a few samples of this study predate the infection). Cell type and time point are not known. Sequencing input: PBMCs or a T cell subset sorted from them (not recorded which).

The CDR3 DNA sequence: TGTGCCAGCAGCCTAGGACAGGGGGTTTATGGCTACACCTTC. Translated: CASSLGQGVYGYTF. This chain uses TRBV4-2 with TRBJ1-2, with TRBD1 matching 10 bases. Germline V gene sequence: CDR1 LGHNA, CDR2 YNFKEQ. This CDR3 has 14 amino acids. V was pared by 4 bases and J by 5 bases, with 4 bases of the junction left unmatched.